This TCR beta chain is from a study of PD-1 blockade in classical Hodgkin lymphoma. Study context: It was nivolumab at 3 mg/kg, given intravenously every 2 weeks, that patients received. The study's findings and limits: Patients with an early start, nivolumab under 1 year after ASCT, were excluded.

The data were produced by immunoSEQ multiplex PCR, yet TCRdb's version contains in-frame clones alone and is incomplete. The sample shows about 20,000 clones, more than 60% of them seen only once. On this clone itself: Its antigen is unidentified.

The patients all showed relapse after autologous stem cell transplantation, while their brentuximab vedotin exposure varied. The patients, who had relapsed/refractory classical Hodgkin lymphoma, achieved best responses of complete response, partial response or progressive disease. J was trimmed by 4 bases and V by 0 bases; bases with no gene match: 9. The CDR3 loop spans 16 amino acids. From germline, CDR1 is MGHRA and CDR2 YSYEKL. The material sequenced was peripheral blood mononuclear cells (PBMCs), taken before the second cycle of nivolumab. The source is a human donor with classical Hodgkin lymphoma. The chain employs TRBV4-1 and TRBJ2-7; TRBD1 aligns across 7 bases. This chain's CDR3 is CASSQDSRQGGYEQYF. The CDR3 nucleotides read TGCGCCAGCAGCCAAGACTCAAGACAGGGTGGGTACGAGCAGTACTTC.